These T cell receptor beta chains were read from a single sample in a study of cytomegalovirus exposure and HLA in healthy donors. The data were produced by immunoSEQ multiplex PCR, yet TCRdb's version contains in-frame clones alone and is incomplete. This table has about 140,000 clones, over 70% appearing once. What was sequenced was PBMCs. Every receptor here comes from a male donor in good health and CMV-seronegative. CDR3s include the opening cysteine and the closing phenylalanine or tryptophan. Fields, in order: V gene, clone size, D gene, J gene, CDR3 protein, CDR3 DNA. D genes are given only for firm matches. Expanded clones are given a class, and other clones once, few, many or no size at all.

>TRBV9|.|.|TRBJ1-2
CASSATGNYGYTF
TGTGCCAGCAGCGCCACAGGGAACTATGGCTACACCTTC
>TRBV19|.|.|TRBJ1-5
CASSLDRDQPQHF
TGTGCCAGTAGTCTGGACAGAGATCAGCCCCAGCATTTT
>TRBV5-1|.|TRBD1|TRBJ1-6
CASSGDRGHNSPLHF
TGCGCCAGCAGCGGGGACAGGGGGCACAATTCACCCCTCCACTTT
>TRBV9|.|TRBD2|TRBJ2-1
CASSVTSGGNEQFF
TGTGCCAGCAGCGTAACTAGCGGGGGTAATGAGCAGTTCTTC
>TRBV5-1|.|.|TRBJ2-1
CASSSTGVNNEQFF
TGCGCCAGCAGTTCGACCGGGGTAAACAATGAGCAGTTCTTC
>TRBV6-6|few|.|TRBJ1-6
CASSLRGDNYSPLHF
TGTGCCAGCAGTTTACGGGGGGACAATTATTCACCCCTCCACTTT
>TRBV6-1|few|TRBD1|TRBJ1-2
CATLDRAVLGYTF
TGTGCCACCTTGGACAGGGCCGTACTAGGCTACACCTTC
>TRBV7-2|.|TRBD1|TRBJ2-7
CASSLAGTGRRQYF
TGTGCCAGCAGCTTAGCGGGGACAGGGAGGAGGCAGTACTTC
>TRBV7-2|few|.|TRBJ1-1
CASSLVRNTEAFF
TGTGCCAGCAGCTTAGTGAGGAACACTGAAGCTTTCTTT
>TRBV4-3|.|TRBD2|TRBJ2-2
CASTPLSGGIDTGELFF
TGCGCCAGCACCCCTTTAAGCGGGGGAATAGATACCGGGGAGCTGTTTTTT
>TRBV7-3|.|TRBD1|TRBJ2-7
CASSSGTGNEQYF
TGTGCCAGCAGCTCCGGGACAGGGAACGAGCAGTACTTC
>TRBV5-4|.|.|TRBJ1-1
CASSRLLGDTEAFF
TGTGCCAGCAGCCGTTTGCTCGGTGACACTGAAGCTTTCTTT
>TRBV28|.|TRBD1|TRBJ1-1
CASSLFGTGHTEAFF
TGTGCCAGCAGTTTGTTCGGGACAGGGCACACTGAAGCTTTCTTT
>TRBV4-1|.|.|TRBJ1-6
CASSHLGRNSPLHF
TGCGCCAGCAGCCACCTTGGGCGTAATTCACCCCTCCACTTT
>TRBV9|.|TRBD1|TRBJ1-3
CASSKTGVENTIYF
TGTGCCAGCAGCAAGACAGGGGTAGAAAACACCATATATTTT
>TRBV18|.|.|TRBJ1-5
CASSPGSNQPQHF
TGTGCCAGCTCACCCGGGAGCAATCAGCCCCAGCATTTT
>TRBV12-2|.|.|TRBJ1-1
CASRFLPTGVMRLTEAFF
TGTGCAAGTCGCTTCTTACCGACAGGGGTGATGAGGTTAACTGAAGCTTTCTTT
>TRBV9|.|TRBD1|TRBJ1-2
CASSATGGDGYTF
TGTGCCAGCAGCGCAACAGGGGGTGATGGCTACACCTTC
>TRBV7-8|.|.|TRBJ2-7
CASSRTGRDEQYF
TGTGCCAGCAGCAGGACAGGGAGGGACGAGCAGTACTTC
>TRBV28|.|.|TRBJ1-2
CASSTPQGFYGYTF
TGTGCCAGCAGTACTCCTCAGGGGTTCTATGGCTACACCTTC
>TRBV10-2|few|.|TRBJ1-2
CASSDPRVPYGYTF
TGCGCCAGCAGTGACCCCAGGGTACCCTATGGCTACACCTTC
>TRBV4-1|.|.|TRBJ1-3
CASSPGEGPGNTIYF
TGCGCCAGCAGCCCAGGCGAGGGCCCTGGAAACACCATATATTTT
>TRBV29-1|.|TRBD1|TRBJ2-1
CSADRGVTEQFF
TGCAGCGCCGACAGGGGCGTCACCGAGCAGTTCTTC
>TRBV7-9|.|.|TRBJ1-3
CASSPPGGNTIYF
TGTGCCAGCAGCCCTCCCGGGGGAAACACCATATATTTT
>TRBV6-6|.|.|TRBJ1-6
CASKAGDNYNSPLHF
TGTGCCAGCAAGGCAGGCGACAACTATAATTCACCCCTCCACTTT
>TRBV9|.|.|TRBJ2-7
CASSVGGSYEQYF
TGTGCCAGCAGCGTAGGAGGGTCCTACGAGCAGTACTTC
>TRBV6-5|.|TRBD1|TRBJ1-3
CASSRDSISGNTIYF
TGTGCCAGCAGTCGGGACAGTATCTCTGGAAACACCATATATTTT
>TRBV21-1|.|.|TRBJ2-2
CASSTPKDFTGELFF
TGTGCCAGCAGTACCCCGAAAGACTTTACCGGGGAGCTGTTTTTT
>TRBV11-2|.|TRBD1|TRBJ1-1
CASTGQGGGTEAFF
TGTGCCAGCACCGGACAGGGGGGCGGCACTGAAGCTTTCTTT
>TRBV27|.|.|TRBJ1-5
CASSLSPTTAQHF
TGTGCCAGCAGTTTATCCCCCACAACAGCCCAGCATTTT